Presented here are 20 T cell receptor beta chains from one specimen sequenced in a study of response to subunit inactivated influenza vaccine. TCRdb re-derived calls from the RT-PCR reads in MiXCR, one entry per CDR3 protein. The profile covers hundreds of thousands of distinct CDR3 sequences, with roughly 14% appearing a single time and approximately 10% taken by the ten largest. This material consisted of PBMCs from blood, taken 11 to 12 days after vaccination. Receptors originate from a man aged 50 or older who received an inactivated influenza vaccine.

This clonotype was observed a few times. The chain carries TRBV5-1 and TRBJ2-7; 10 bases agree with TRBD2. Germline CDR1 is SGHRS and CDR2 is YFSETQ. The J segment lost 2 bases and the V segment lost 1 base, leaving 9 bases of the junction unmatched. This CDR3 comprises 17 residues. The DNA for the CDR3 is TGCGCCAGCAGCTTGAGGTCTAGCGGGAGCCTAGCCTACGAGCAGTACTTC. Translation gives CASSLRSSGSLAYEQYF.

This clonotype was seen at least ten times. This chain uses TRBV7-2 with TRBJ2-7; D unclear. The germline V and J ends were trimmed by 6 bases and 2 bases, with 11 bases remaining between them. The germline CDR1 and CDR2 sequences are SGHTA and FQGNSA. This CDR3 is built from 13 residues. CDR3: CASSPRTTYEQYF. CDR3 sequence (DNA): TGTGCCAGCAGTCCGAGAACGACCTACGAGCAGTACTTC.

In this sample, this clonotype turned up many times. An end of the junction does not agree with germline; a read error may underlie this. V is TRBV7-9 and J is TRBJ2-3; D may be TRBD2 (5 bases). The CDR3 length is 13 residues. Germline lookup yields CDR1 SEHNR and CDR2 FQNEAQ (reference sequence). In nucleotides, the CDR3 is TGCGCCAGCAGCTTCCGGGACACAGATACGCAGTATTTT. It translates to CASSFRDTDTQYF.

There are a few counts of this clonotype. The chain is built from TRBV12-3 or TRBV12-4 and TRBJ2-6; D remains ambiguous. V lost 2 bases and J lost 0, with 8 bases in between. The CDR3 has 16 residues. CDR3 in amino acids: CASSLNSVSGANVLTF. In DNA form, the CDR3 reads TGTGCCAGCAGTTTAAACAGCGTCTCTGGGGCCAACGTCCTGACTTTC.

This clonotype was found a few times. The rearrangement uses TRBV27 and TRBJ2-7, with 9 bases that match TRBD2. CDR1 MNHEY and CDR2 SMNVEV come from the germline V gene (reference sequence). There are 14 residues in the CDR3. CDR3 nucleotide sequence: TGTGAGCTCCCCCCGGGACTAGCTTCCTACGAGCAGTACTTC. Amino acids: CELPPGLASYEQYF.

The J gene is TRBJ2-1, the V gene TRBV20-1; 13 nucleotides agree with TRBD2. The CDR3 is 14 amino acids. Germline V gene data show CDR1 as DFQATT and CDR2 as SNEGSKA (reference sequence). V lost 6 bases to trimming and J lost 8 bases; unmatched junction nucleotides: 7. CDR3 sequence reads: CSATTSGRRDEQFF. Written as DNA, the CDR3 is TGCAGTGCCACGACTAGCGGGAGGAGGGATGAGCAGTTCTTC.

The sample holds a few counts of this clonotype. The chain recombines TRBV30 with TRBJ1-3; D unresolved. The CDR3 runs 12 residues. Trimming stripped 2 bases from V and 4 bases from J, with 6 bases between. Germline CDR1 is GTSNPN and CDR2 is SVGIG (reference sequence). The CDR3 DNA sequence: TGTGCCTGGAGTAGAGGGGGAAACACCATATATTTT. This codes for CAWSRGGNTIYF.

The chain uses TRBV30 and TRBJ2-7; perhaps D is TRBD1 or TRBD2 (6 bases each). V shed 3 bases and J shed 5 bases, with 14 bases lying between them. In germline, CDR1 is GTSNPN, CDR2 SVGIG (reference sequence). The CDR3 consists of 13 residues. In nucleotides, the CDR3 is TGTGCCTGGAGCGGAGGGGGTCGGAACGAGCAGTACTTC. Translating gives CAWSGGGRNEQYF.

In this sample, this clonotype turned up a few times. The chain couples TRBV7-9 to TRBJ1-5; TRBD1 aligns across 9 bases. The germline V gene has CDR1 SEHNR and CDR2 FQNEAQ (reference sequence). The ends lost 3 bases at V and 0 bases at J; junction bases unmatched: 3. The CDR3 is 16 amino acids. This CDR3 reads CASSLGQGNSNQPQHF. The CDR3 bases are TGTGCCAGCAGCTTGGGACAGGGTAATAGCAATCAGCCCCAGCATTTT.

This clonotype was seen more than once but under ten times. The chain couples TRBV7-2 to TRBJ2-3; D might be TRBD2 (5 bases). Germline V gene data show CDR1 as SGHTA and CDR2 as FQGNSA. Trimming stripped 6 bases from V and 7 bases from J, with 17 bases between. The CDR3 spans 14 residues. The CDR3 here is CASRQAVGRNTQYF. CDR3 nucleotide sequence: TGTGCCAGCAGGCAAGCTGTAGGGAGAAATACGCAGTATTTT.

The chain employs TRBV4-2 and TRBJ2-3, with TRBD1 identical over 11 bases. Germline CDR1 LGHNA, CDR2 YNFKEQ. The V gene end was trimmed by 0 bases and the J gene end by 0 bases; junction bases not matched to a gene: 11. The CDR3 is made up of 20 amino acids. In nucleotides, the CDR3 is TGTGCCAGCAGCCAAGATCCGGGACAGGGGGGAAGTGGAAGCACAGATACGCAGTATTTT. Amino acids: CASSQDPGQGGSGSTDTQYF.

This clonotype was seen only a few times. The chain joins TRBV7-8 to TRBJ2-1; TRBD2 matches 8 bases. This CDR3 comprises 16 residues. Trimming cost V 3 bases and J 2 bases; bases outside gene matches: 6. Germline V gene lookup returns CDR1 SGHVS and CDR2 FQNEAQ. The CDR3 nucleotides read TGTGCCAGCAGCTTTACGGGACTAGGGACCTACAATGAGCAGTTCTTC. This sequence encodes CASSFTGLGTYNEQFF. The entire variable domain, with the rest obtained from reference TRBV7-8 and TRBJ2-1, is as follows: GAGVSQSPRYKVAKRGQDVALRCDPISGHVSLFWYQQALGQGPEFLTYFQNEAQLDKSGLPSDRFFAERPEGSVSTLKIQRTQQEDSAVYLCASSFTGLGTYNEQFFGPGTRLTVL.

This clonotype was seen more than once but under ten times. J is TRBJ2-5 and V is TRBV29-1; no firm D call. The germline V and J ends were trimmed by 4 bases and 2 bases, with 8 bases remaining between them. The CDR3 has 12 residues. Germline loops: CDR1 SQVTM, CDR2 ANQGSEA. The CDR3 nucleotides are TGCAGCGTTGTGCAGGTGCAAGAGACCCAGTACTTC. Its protein is CSVVQVQETQYF.

Ten or more counts support this clonotype. The chain recombines TRBV20-1 with TRBJ2-1; D possibly corresponds to TRBD2 (7 bases). The CDR3 sequence is 14 residues long. Germline V gene data show CDR1 as DFQATT and CDR2 as SNEGSKA (reference sequence). Trimming removed 3 bases at V and 0 bases at J, with 9 bases between. The CDR3 nucleotides are TGCAGTGCTAGGAGGGGGGGCTCCTACAATGAGCAGTTCTTC. This translates into CSARRGGSYNEQFF.

V gene TRBV2 combines with J gene TRBJ2-3; D call uncertain. The V gene lost 1 base and the J gene lost 2 bases, with 7 bases spanning the gap. The germline V gene encodes CDR1 SNHLY and CDR2 FYNNEI. The length of the CDR3 is 14 residues. CDR3 in DNA: TGTGCCAGCAGTGAAGTTCTATTCACAGATACGCAGTATTTT. Amino acid sequence: CASSEVLFTDTQYF.

The table lists this clonotype with a few counts. V usage is TRBV29-1 and J usage is TRBJ2-7; no clear D. The germline gives CDR1 SQVTM, CDR2 ANQGSEA. This CDR3 has 13 amino acids. The ends were cut back, 4 bases at V and 2 bases at J, with 12 bases in the middle. The CDR3 bases are TGCAGCGTTGTGACGCCGGCTACCTACGAGCAGTACTTC. Its protein product is CSVVTPATYEQYF.

This clonotype was detected many times. V and J are TRBV12-3 or TRBV12-4 and TRBJ2-2; tentatively, D is TRBD1 (5 bases). The CDR3 has 13 residues. The ends were cut back, 6 bases at V and 6 bases at J, with 11 bases in the middle. This CDR3 is CASRGLGAGELFF. CDR3 sequence (DNA): TGTGCCAGCAGGGGGCTAGGCGCCGGGGAGCTGTTTTTT.

The genes are TRBV4-2 and TRBJ2-2; possible D gene TRBD1, 6 bases. The CDR3 has 14 amino acids. Trimming cost V 2 bases and J 7 bases, with 11 bases left between them. CDR1 and CDR2 from the germline V gene are LGHNA and YNFKEQ. CDR3 sequence reads: CASSQPQGNGELFF. DNA of the CDR3: TGTGCCAGCAGCCAACCACAGGGTAACGGGGAGCTGTTTTTT.

The rearrangement uses TRBV5-8 and TRBJ1-1, with D perhaps matching TRBD1 (6 bases). V shed 3 bases and J shed 11 bases, with 20 bases lying between them. The CDR3 is 14 residues long. The germline V gene has CDR1 SGHTS and CDR2 YDEGEE. CDR3 sequence (DNA): TGTGCCAGCAGCTCCCAAGTGGGGGCGTCGGCGGCTTTCTTT. Translation: CASSSQVGASAAFF.

The chain links TRBV7-6 to TRBJ2-3; D unclear. Germline V lookup: CDR1 SGHVS, CDR2 FNYEAQ. The CDR3 totals 16 residues. The V end lost 5 bases, the J end lost 1 base, and 16 bases lay between the germline ends. CDR3 loop: CASSPRLADRTDTQYF. The CDR3 bases are TGTGCCAGCAGCCCGCGGTTGGCTGACCGCACAGATACGCAGTATTTT.